The clone carrying this TCR beta chain was picked up a small number of times. Germline is not matched at one junction end, which may reflect a read error. Using immunoSEQ multiplex PCR, the repertoire was profiled, and TCRdb retains in-frame clones only, with some absent. In the table there are about 280,000 clones, under 90% of which are singletons. These data belong to a study of blood T cell repertoires in COVID-19. At the level of the study: PBMCs, B-cell-depleted T cells, or T cells were the source of the cDNA or gDNA that made up the material.

The germline CDR1 and CDR2 sequences are KGHSH and LQKENI. This CDR3 is built from 13 residues. Sequencing was done on a sample of peripheral blood. The sequence came from a woman aged 45-65 years who had recovered from COVID-19. The V gene is TRBV18, the J gene TRBJ2-1; TRBD1 matches at 7 bases. The CDR3 nucleotides are TGTGCCAGCTCACCACCATCCGGACAGGTAAAACTCTTC. Residues: CASSPPSGQVKLF.